These 16 T cell receptor beta chains originate from one sample sequenced in a study of T cells in Graves' hyperthyroidism and ophthalmopathy. Researchers took RNA transcripts and amplified the TCR beta CDR3 regions from them. During a first-round RT-PCR of the TCR CDR3, the HTBI primer set was used. MiXCR, run by TCRdb on the multiplex PCR reads, gives a single entry per CDR3 protein. The data contain a few hundred thousand distinct CDR3 sequences, roughly 46% of them singletons. The material sequenced was peripheral blood or thyroid tissue (not recorded which). The source is a woman younger than 30 with Graves' hyperthyroidism.

Only a few counts were recorded for this clonotype. This sequence joins TRBV18 and TRBJ1-5; 7 bases map to TRBD1. Germline-derived CDR1 and CDR2 are KGHSH and LQKENI. Unmatched junction bases numbered 4, after V lost 5 bases and J lost 6 bases. The CDR3 extends over 13 amino acids. CDR3: CASSGTVGQPQHF. The CDR3 DNA reads TGTGCCAGCTCAGGGACAGTAGGTCAGCCCCAGCATTTT.

This sequence joins TRBV20-1 and TRBJ1-1; D may be TRBD1 (5 bases). Germline-derived CDR1 and CDR2 are DFQATT and SNEGSKA (reference sequence). V was shortened by 4 bases and J by 4 bases, with 13 bases between the two germline ends. This CDR3 has 13 amino acids. Here the CDR3 DNA reads TGCAGTGCTATGGGGGTTCCCTTCACTGAAGCTTTCTTT. This encodes CSAMGVPFTEAFF.

There are many counts of this clonotype. V is TRBV9 and J is TRBJ1-1; D is possibly TRBD1 (5 bases). The CDR3 is 16 amino acids. The germline V gene encodes CDR1 SGDLS and CDR2 YYNGEE. V lost 4 bases and J 0 bases, leaving 16 bases between the germline ends. DNA for the CDR3: TGTGCCAGCAGCTTTCATGCGGGGGGAATGAACACTGAAGCTTTCTTT. Translating it yields CASSFHAGGMNTEAFF.

On this clonotype: The missing conserved phenylalanine or tryptophan at the end of this CDR3 makes a read error likely. The DNA is left out, because the CDR3 cannot be placed on it with certainty; the CDR3 is given as TCRdb lists it. The V gene is TRBV7-9, the J gene TRBJ1-3; the table's TRBD1 call for D was not verified on the DNA. Germline assignment: CDR1 SEHNR and CDR2 FQNEAQ (reference sequence). The CDR3 sequence runs 9 residues, both termini included. Here the CDR3 reads CASSLGANT.

This clonotype was counted once. The V gene is TRBV7-4, the J gene TRBJ2-1; TRBD1 agrees at 11 bases. In germline, CDR1 is SGHVT, CDR2 SQSDAQ. With 5 bases clipped from V and 4 bases from J, the junction kept 7 bases outside the gene matches. The CDR3 consists of 16 residues. The CDR3 DNA reads as TGTGCCAGCAGCGGGGGGGGGACAGGGGGGTACAATGAGCAGTTCTTC. Translation gives CASSGGGTGGYNEQFF. The full variable domain, in which reference TRBV7-4 and TRBJ2-1 provide the parts outside the CDR3, is GAGVSQSPRYKVAKRGRDVALRCDSISGHVTLYWYRQTLGQGSEVLTYSQSDAQRDKSGRPSGRFSAERPERSVSTLKIQRTEQGDSAVYLCASSGGGTGGYNEQFFGPGTRLTVL.

This clonotype was picked up a small number of times. CDR3 protein: CASSAGASADNEQFF. The CDR3 DNA reads TGTGCCAGCTCCGCAGGGGCTAGCGCAGATAATGAGCAGTTCTTC. The chain carries TRBV7-9 and TRBJ2-7; D may be TRBD1 or TRBD2 (6 bases each). The J call may be wrong; the DNA end is better matched by TRBJ2-1. Per germline, CDR1 SEHNR and CDR2 FQNEAQ (reference sequence). The CDR3 covers 15 residues.

This chain uses TRBV7-2 with TRBJ1-2, with D perhaps matching TRBD1 (5 bases). V was cut by 4 bases and J by 6 bases, with 30 bases left in between. The length of the CDR3 is 19 residues. Looked up from germline, CDR1 is SGHTA and CDR2 is FQGNSA. The CDR3 reads CASSSLLAGGTGVPNGYTF. Written as DNA, the CDR3 is TGTGCCAGCAGCTCGCTACTAGCGGGGGGTACAGGTGTCCCGAATGGCTACACCTTC.

This clonotype came up once. V is TRBV2 and J is TRBJ2-3; 15 bases align to TRBD2. The CDR3 runs to 17 residues. V was clipped by 6 bases and J by 0 bases; unmatched bases: 4. Per the germline V gene, CDR1 is SNHLY and CDR2 is FYNNEI. The CDR3: CASRWTSGRGSTDTQYF. CDR3 bases: TGTGCCAGCAGGTGGACTAGCGGGAGGGGGAGCACAGATACGCAGTATTTT.

CDR3 in amino acids: CASSFSSSGANVLTF. The CDR3 DNA follows: TGTGCCAGCAGCTTCAGCTCCTCTGGGGCCAACGTCCTGACTTTC. This sequence joins TRBV7-8 and TRBJ2-6; D remains ambiguous. CDR1 and CDR2 from the germline V gene are SGHVS and FQNEAQ. The CDR3 contains 15 residues. V gave up 3 bases and J gave up 0 bases, with 6 bases separating them.

J is TRBJ2-7 and V is TRBV7-9, with 7 bases lining up with TRBD2. V trimming: 0 bases; J trimming: 1 base; junction bases outside the gene matches: 3. CDR3 length: 15 residues. CDR1 SEHNR and CDR2 FQNEAQ come from the germline V gene (reference sequence). DNA of the CDR3: TGTGCCAGCAGCTTAGCCCGGGACTATTCCTACGAGCAGTACTTC. Protein: CASSLARDYSYEQYF.

This clonotype showed up many times. The chain joins TRBV5-6 to TRBJ1-2; 7 positions match TRBD1. The CDR3 contains 14 residues. CDR1 and CDR2 from the germline V gene are SGHDT and YYEEEE. V dropped 4 bases and J dropped 1; count of bases not matched to a gene: 4. The CDR3 protein is CASSVQGDNYGYTF. CDR3 coding DNA: TGTGCCAGCAGCGTCCAGGGGGATAACTATGGCTACACCTTC.

J is TRBJ1-4 and V is TRBV10-3, with 7 positions matching TRBD1. V shed 6 bases, J shed 8 bases, and the junction held 9 bases outside the gene matches. This CDR3 has 14 residues. In germline, CDR1 is ENHRY, CDR2 SYGVKD. The DNA for the CDR3 is TGTGCCATCAGCAGATTGACAGGGAAGGAAAAACTGTTTTTT. It translates to CAISRLTGKEKLFF.

CDR3 sequence: CSARDFAGGYTF. CDR3 coding DNA: TGCAGTGCTAGAGATTTTGCGGGTGGCTACACCTTC. The rearrangement joins TRBV20-1 to TRBJ1-2; D gene ambiguous. This CDR3 is 12 amino acids long. V was cut by 0 bases and J by 7 bases, with 9 bases left in between. Germline CDR1 DFQATT, CDR2 SNEGSKA (reference sequence).

This clonotype was counted ten times or more. The DNA of the CDR3 is TGTGCCAGCAGCCGAAAGAAGAACACTGAAGCTTTCTTT. It specifies CASSRKKNTEAFF. The chain recombines TRBV12-3 or TRBV12-4 with TRBJ1-1; D is unresolved. The CDR3 sequence is 13 residues long. The germline V and J ends were trimmed by 6 bases and 1 base, with 9 bases remaining between them.

This clonotype has at least ten counts. The rearrangement links TRBV20-1 to TRBJ2-2; 8 bases line up with TRBD1. Germline CDR1 and CDR2: DFQATT and SNEGSKA (reference sequence). J was trimmed by 0 bases and V by 0 bases; bases with no gene match: 3. CDR3 size: 16 residues. DNA of the CDR3: TGCAGTGCTAGAGATAGACAGGGGACGAACACCGGGGAGCTGTTTTTT. Translated, it gives CSARDRQGTNTGELFF.

Points on this clonotype: One base away lies a much larger clone, so this may be a sequencing read error. The CDR3 here is CASGFVEEETQYF. The CDR3 DNA follows: TGTGCCAGCGGCTTTGTTGAGGAGGAGACCCAGTACTTC. The rearrangement uses TRBV7-2 and TRBJ2-7; D not certain. Near its end, the DNA agrees better with TRBJ2-5, so the J call may be wrong. The CDR3 length is 13 residues. CDR1 and CDR2 (germline): SGHTA, FQGNSA.